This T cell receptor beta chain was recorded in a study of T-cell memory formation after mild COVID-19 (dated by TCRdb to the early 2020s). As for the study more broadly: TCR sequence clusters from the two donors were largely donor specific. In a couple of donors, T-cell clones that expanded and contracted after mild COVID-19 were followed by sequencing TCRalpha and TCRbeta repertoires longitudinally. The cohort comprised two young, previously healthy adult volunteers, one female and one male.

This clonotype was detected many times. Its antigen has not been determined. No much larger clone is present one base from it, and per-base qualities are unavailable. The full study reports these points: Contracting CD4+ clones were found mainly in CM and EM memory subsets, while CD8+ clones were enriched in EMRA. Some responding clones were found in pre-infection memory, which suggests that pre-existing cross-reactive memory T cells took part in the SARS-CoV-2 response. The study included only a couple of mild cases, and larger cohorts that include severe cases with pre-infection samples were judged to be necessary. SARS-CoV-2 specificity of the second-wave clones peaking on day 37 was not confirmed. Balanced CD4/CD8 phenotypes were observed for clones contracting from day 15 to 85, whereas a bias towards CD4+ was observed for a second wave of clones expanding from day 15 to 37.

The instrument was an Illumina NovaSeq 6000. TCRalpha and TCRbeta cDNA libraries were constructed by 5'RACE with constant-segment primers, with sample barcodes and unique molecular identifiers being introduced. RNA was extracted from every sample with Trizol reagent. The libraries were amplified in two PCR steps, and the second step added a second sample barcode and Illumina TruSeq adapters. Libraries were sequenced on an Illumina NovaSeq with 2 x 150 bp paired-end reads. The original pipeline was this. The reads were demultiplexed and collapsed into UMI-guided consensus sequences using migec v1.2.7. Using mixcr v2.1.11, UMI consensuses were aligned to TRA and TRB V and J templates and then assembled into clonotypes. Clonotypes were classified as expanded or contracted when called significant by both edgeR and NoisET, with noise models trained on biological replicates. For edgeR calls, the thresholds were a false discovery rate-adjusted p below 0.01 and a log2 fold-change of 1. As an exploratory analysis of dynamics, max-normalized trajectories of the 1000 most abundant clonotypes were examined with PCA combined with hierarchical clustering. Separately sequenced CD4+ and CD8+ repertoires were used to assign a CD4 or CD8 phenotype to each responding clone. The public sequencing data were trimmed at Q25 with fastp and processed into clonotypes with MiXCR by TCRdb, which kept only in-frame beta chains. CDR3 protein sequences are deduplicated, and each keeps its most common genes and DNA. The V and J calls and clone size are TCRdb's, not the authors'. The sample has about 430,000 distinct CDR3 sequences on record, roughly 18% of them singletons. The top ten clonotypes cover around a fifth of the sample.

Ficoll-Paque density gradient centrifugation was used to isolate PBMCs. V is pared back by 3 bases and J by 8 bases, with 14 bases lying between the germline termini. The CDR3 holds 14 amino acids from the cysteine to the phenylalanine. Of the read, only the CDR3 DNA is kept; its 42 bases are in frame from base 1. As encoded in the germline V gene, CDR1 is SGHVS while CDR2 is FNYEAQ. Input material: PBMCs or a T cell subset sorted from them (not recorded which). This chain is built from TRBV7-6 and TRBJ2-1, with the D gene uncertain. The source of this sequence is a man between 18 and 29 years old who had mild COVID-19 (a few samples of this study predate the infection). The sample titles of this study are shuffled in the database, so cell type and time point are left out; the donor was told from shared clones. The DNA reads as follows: TGTGCCAGCAGCTTCCAATTTGGTATCGATGAGCAGTTCTTC. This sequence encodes CASSFQFGIDEQFF.